The 22 T cell receptor beta chains presented below share a single source sample, sequenced in a study of blood T cell repertoires in COVID-19. Only in-frame clones appear in the TCRdb table, and some are missing; sequencing was by immunoSEQ multiplex PCR. The repertoire holds fewer than 90,000 clones, about nine tenths seen once, with approximately 17% in the top ten. The sequenced sample consisted of peripheral blood. The receptors here all came from a man older than 75 in a cohort sampled during active COVID-19.

This sequence joins TRBV6-1 and TRBJ2-5; D may be TRBD2 (5 bases). The V end lost 2 bases, the J end lost 4 bases, and 11 bases lay between the germline ends. The CDR3 extends over 14 amino acids. The V gene's germline CDR1 is MNHNS and CDR2 SASEGT. CDR3: CASSELASRETQYF. CDR3 nucleotides: TGTGCCAGCAGTGAACTGGCTAGCCGAGAGACCCAGTACTTC.

The gene calls are TRBV15 and TRBJ1-2; 8 nucleotides match TRBD1. J was trimmed by 4 bases and V by 1 base; bases with no gene match: 2. CDR1 LNHNV and CDR2 YYDKDF come from the germline V gene (reference sequence). The CDR3 length is 14 residues. DNA of the CDR3: TGTGCCACCAGCAGAGGACAGGGGAGCTATGGCTACACCTTC. It is translated as CATSRGQGSYGYTF.

The V call is TRBV5-5, the J call TRBJ1-1; tentatively, D is TRBD1 (5 bases). The CDR3 loop spans 14 amino acids. V lost 2 bases, J lost 0 bases, and 8 bases lay in between. CDR1 and CDR2 (germline): SGHKS, YYEKEE (reference sequence). CDR3 loop: CASSFRVLNTEAFF. The CDR3 nucleotides read TGTGCCAGCAGCTTCAGGGTTTTGAACACTGAAGCTTTCTTT.

The CDR3 protein is CASSLGGTSGRYEQYV. DNA for the CDR3: TGTGCCAGCAGTTTAGGGGGGACTAGCGGGAGATACGAGCAGTACGTC. The chain has TRBV27 and TRBJ2-7; 14 bases map to TRBD2. This CDR3 is 16 amino acids long. The trim removed 2 bases at V and 4 bases at J, leaving 4 bases unmatched. CDR1 is MNHEY and CDR2 is SMNVEV in the germline V gene (reference sequence).

Regarding this clone: This sample includes further DNA sequences coding for the same CDR3. The chain couples TRBV5-1 to TRBJ2-3, with 7 bases fitting TRBD2. The length of the CDR3 is 14 residues. V gave up 4 bases and J gave up 4 bases; unmatched junction bases: 6. Germline V CDR1 and CDR2: SGHRS, YFSETQ. The CDR3 DNA reads as TGCGCCAGCAGCCTCGGACTAGAGGCAGATACGCAGTATTTT. Amino acid sequence: CASSLGLEADTQYF.

The V and J genes are TRBV7-9 and TRBJ1-2; 7 bases agree with TRBD1. This CDR3 is 12 amino acids long. CDR1 is SEHNR and CDR2 is FQNEAQ in the germline V gene (reference sequence). The V and J ends lost 5 bases and 8 bases, in that order; junction bases with no gene match: 5. The DNA for the CDR3 is TGTGCCAGCAGCACCCGACAGGGAGGCTACACCTTC. Encoded protein: CASSTRQGGYTF.

The chain links TRBV5-1 to TRBJ1-4, with 9 positions matching TRBD1. V lost 0 bases and J lost 8; bases outside the gene matches: 2. The germline V gene encodes CDR1 SGHRS and CDR2 YFSETQ. The CDR3 has 14 residues. This CDR3 reads CASSLDRGREKLFF. CDR3 bases: TGCGCCAGCAGCTTGGACAGGGGGCGCGAAAAACTGTTTTTT.

V usage is TRBV6-5 and J usage is TRBJ2-6; the D gene is possibly TRBD1 (5 bases). V was clipped by 6 bases and J by 0 bases, with 9 bases between them. The germline V gene encodes CDR1 MNHEY and CDR2 SVGAGI. The CDR3 covers 15 residues. CDR3 sequence (DNA): TGTGCCAGCAGACGACAGAGCTCTGGGGCCAACGTCCTGACTTTC. This codes for CASRRQSSGANVLTF.

This rearrangement joins TRBV19 to TRBJ1-2, with D perhaps matching TRBD1 (6 bases). V lost 5 bases, J lost 8 bases, and 15 bases lay in between. Looked up from germline, CDR1 is LNHDA and CDR2 is SQIVND (reference sequence). The CDR3 spans 13 residues. CDR3 amino acids: CASSLNRDRGYTF. The CDR3 bases are TGTGCCAGTAGTCTCAACAGGGATCGGGGCTACACCTTC.

V usage is TRBV6-5 and J usage is TRBJ2-7; the match to TRBD2 covers 8 bases. Germline V CDR1 and CDR2: MNHEY, SVGAGI. V shed 3 bases, J shed 7 bases, and the junction held 8 bases outside the gene matches. CDR3 length: 14 residues. The CDR3 region is CASSYDSGVGEQYF. The CDR3 coding sequence is TGTGCCAGCAGTTATGATAGCGGGGTAGGGGAGCAGTACTTC.

This clone was detected only a few times. V usage is TRBV18 and J usage is TRBJ1-5; D uncertain. Germline-derived CDR1 and CDR2 are KGHSH and LQKENI. The CDR3 has 12 amino acids. The V end was cut by 6 bases, the J end by 8 bases, with 11 bases between. The CDR3: CASSTLGEPQHF. The CDR3 DNA reads TGTGCCAGCTCGACCCTGGGAGAGCCCCAGCATTTT.

The chain has TRBV2 and TRBJ1-1, with TRBD1 as a possible D gene (6 bases). CDR3 length: 12 amino acids. V lost 9 bases to trimming and J lost 1 base, with 9 bases between them. CDR1 is SNHLY and CDR2 is FYNNEI in the germline V gene. The CDR3 region has the DNA TGTGCCAGTAGGACAGCGAACACTGAAGCTTTCTTT. Amino acids: CASRTANTEAFF.

The chain couples TRBV5-6 to TRBJ2-3; TRBD1 aligns across 10 bases. There are 17 residues in the CDR3. Trimming took 0 bases from V and 6 from J; bases not matched to a gene: 10. Germline CDR1 is SGHDT and CDR2 is YYEEEE. The CDR3 sequence: CASSLETGGSGSDTQYF. For the CDR3, the DNA is TGTGCCAGCAGCTTGGAGACAGGGGGCTCGGGCTCGGATACGCAGTATTTT.

The rearrangement joins TRBV7-6 to TRBJ2-7; D may be TRBD1 (6 bases). The V gene's germline CDR1 is SGHVS and CDR2 FNYEAQ. V was shortened by 1 base and J by 0 bases, with 19 bases between the two germline ends. This CDR3 spans 18 amino acids. CDR3 sequence: CASSLEKAGAHTSYEQYF. CDR3 bases: TGTGCCAGCAGCTTAGAAAAGGCAGGGGCACACACCTCCTACGAGCAGTACTTC.

The chain is built from TRBV6-2 or TRBV6-3 and TRBJ2-7, with TRBD1 as a possible D gene (6 bases). The CDR3 sequence is 15 residues long. Between the trimmed V and J ends, which lost 5 bases and 2 bases, there was a span of 16 bases. Looked up from germline, CDR1 is MNHEY and CDR2 is SVGEGT. CDR3 sequence reads: CASSAFNRVPYEQYV. CDR3 sequence (DNA): TGTGCCAGCAGTGCCTTTAACAGGGTACCCTACGAGCAGTACGTC.

The chain carries TRBV4-1 and TRBJ1-1; a weak D match, TRBD1 (6 bases). Trimming took 0 bases from V and 6 from J, leaving 11 bases between them. Germline V gene sequence: CDR1 MGHRA, CDR2 YSYEKL. This CDR3 region has 14 residues. The chain's CDR3 is CASSQEQGPAEAFF. The CDR3 nucleotides are TGCGCCAGCAGCCAAGAACAGGGTCCGGCTGAAGCTTTCTTT.

The V gene is TRBV5-4, the J gene TRBJ2-2; possibly TRBD2 for D (6 bases). Looked up from germline, CDR1 is SGHNT and CDR2 is YYREEE (reference sequence). Trimming left V 3 bases short and J 4 bases short, with 7 bases between. CDR3 length equals 13 residues. Here the CDR3 reads CASSWGGTGELFF. The CDR3 DNA reads TGTGCCAGCAGCTGGGGAGGCACCGGGGAGCTGTTTTTT.

The rearrangement links TRBV9 to TRBJ2-7; weak D call: TRBD2 (6 bases). This CDR3 comprises 17 residues. Germline CDR1 SGDLS, CDR2 YYNGEE. With 3 bases removed from V and 3 bases from J, the gap between germline ends came to 22 bases. CDR3 DNA: TGTGCCAGCAGCGGGGCTCACTGGGACTTCCCCCTCTACGAGCAGTACTTC. As protein: CASSGAHWDFPLYEQYF.

This chain connects TRBV12-3 or TRBV12-4 to TRBJ1-5, with 7 positions matching TRBD1. The CDR3 has 13 residues. V trimming: 3 bases; J trimming: 9 bases; junction bases outside the gene matches: 5. CDR3 sequence: CASSFDRDGPQHF. The CDR3 DNA reads TGTGCCAGCAGTTTCGACAGGGACGGGCCCCAGCATTTT.

The chain carries TRBV4-3 and TRBJ1-5; no reliable D call. The CDR3 is 17 residues long. Looked up from germline, CDR1 is LGHNA and CDR2 is YSLEER. Trimming shortened V by 0 bases and J by 1 base, and 13 bases separated the two germline ends. The CDR3 DNA follows: TGCGCCAGCAGCCAAGATGGGCGGGGATCCAGCAATCAGCCCCAGCATTTT. Translated: CASSQDGRGSSNQPQHF.

CDR3: CASSDDGGFGGTFF. In nucleotides, the CDR3 is TGTGCCAGCAGTGACGATGGGGGGTTCGGTGGGACTTTCTTT. V gene TRBV6-1 combines with J gene TRBJ1-1; D might be TRBD1 (5 bases). CDR1 is MNHNS, CDR2 SASEGT, per germline. The V end lost 3 bases, the J end lost 12 bases, and 20 bases lay between the germline ends. The CDR3 extends over 14 amino acids.

This clone showed up many times. The chain recombines TRBV19 with TRBJ2-5; TRBD1 might be the D (5 bases). Trimming took 5 bases from V and 5 from J, leaving 12 bases between them. CDR3 length equals 13 residues. CDR1 LNHDA and CDR2 SQIVND come from the germline V gene (reference sequence). The CDR3 loop reads CASSWTTRETQYF. The CDR3 DNA is TGTGCCAGTAGTTGGACAACCAGGGAGACCCAGTACTTC.